The 20 T cell receptor beta chains in this list originate from one sample, sequenced in a study of T cells in Graves' hyperthyroidism and ophthalmopathy. What was amplified from RNA transcripts were TCR beta CDR3 regions. First-round RT-PCR with HTBI primers amplified the TCR CDR3 region. TCRdb fed the multiplex PCR reads into MiXCR, producing one record per CDR3 protein. The sample holds about 480,000 distinct CDR3 sequences; less than 25% are singletons and the top ten take 45% to 55%. Sequencing was done on a sample of blood. The receptors originated from a woman in her 70s with Graves' ophthalmopathy.

Comment on this clonotype: Its ends do not fully match the called genes, so a read error is possible. The rearrangement joins TRBV9 to TRBJ2-2; D unclear. In germline, CDR1 is SGDLS, CDR2 YYNGEE. The CDR3 runs 14 residues. The CDR3 sequence is CASSVLGHTGELFF. CDR3 nucleotide sequence: TGTGCCAGCAGCGTATTGGGTCACACAGGGGAGCTGTTTTTT.

This clonotype was recorded at least ten times. The rearrangement links TRBV28 to TRBJ1-5, with 7 bases aligning to TRBD1. J lost 7 bases, V lost 3 bases, and 9 bases had no gene match. There are 15 residues in the CDR3. The germline gives CDR1 MDHEN, CDR2 SYDVKM. The CDR3 DNA follows: TGTGCCAGCAGTTTTTCCATAGGGGGCGACCAGCCCCAGCATTTT. It encodes CASSFSIGGDQPQHF.

This clonotype was observed many times. The chain links TRBV11-2 to TRBJ2-5; 7 positions agree with TRBD1. This CDR3 has 13 residues. Losses at the gene ends were 5 bases for V and 4 bases for J; bases not matched to a gene: 4. Germline loops: CDR1 SGHAT, CDR2 FQNNGV. The CDR3 sequence: CASSQGQRETQYF. As DNA, the CDR3 is TGTGCCAGCAGCCAGGGACAGAGAGAGACCCAGTACTTC. The full variable domain, completed using reference TRBV11-2 and TRBJ2-5, is EAGVAQSPRYKIIEKRQSVAFWCNPISGHATLYWYQQILGQGPKLLIQFQNNGVVDDSQLPKDRFSAERLKGVDSTLKIQPAKLEDSAVYLCASSQGQRETQYFGPGTRLLVL.

This clonotype has ten or more counts. The chain is built from TRBV6-2 or TRBV6-3 and TRBJ1-1; D not certain. Germline CDR1 and CDR2: MNHEY and SVGEGT. The V end lost 5 bases, the J end lost 1 base, and 5 bases lay between the germline ends. The CDR3 contains 12 residues. The CDR3 DNA sequence: TGTGCCAGCAGTGGAGAGAACACTGAAGCTTTCTTT. This codes for CASSGENTEAFF.

This clonotype occurred a few times. The genes are TRBV28 and TRBJ1-1, with a tentative D call TRBD1 (5 bases). The ends were cut back, 7 bases at V and 6 bases at J, with 21 bases in the middle. From germline, CDR1 is MDHEN and CDR2 SYDVKM. The CDR3 covers 15 residues. The CDR3 bases are TGTGCCAGCACTTTTACGAGGGGCGTAATCTCTGAAGCTTTCTTT. It is translated as CASTFTRGVISEAFF.

There are a few counts of this clonotype. The chain carries TRBV6-1 and TRBJ2-1; 11 bases fit TRBD2. The ends lost 5 bases at V and 7 bases at J; junction bases unmatched: 10. Germline lookup yields CDR1 MNHNS and CDR2 SASEGT. The CDR3 runs to 16 residues. In DNA form, the CDR3 reads TGTGCCAGCAGTTCCGAACTAGCGGGAGTTCGAAATGAGCAGTTCTTC. Translating gives CASSSELAGVRNEQFF.

This clonotype was counted between two and nine times. The chain carries TRBV12-3 or TRBV12-4 and TRBJ1-6; TRBD1 aligns across 9 bases. The CDR3 totals 15 residues. The ends lost 5 bases at V and 7 bases at J; junction bases unmatched: 6. Here the CDR3 DNA reads TGTGCCAGCAGTAAGGGACAGGGCAAAAATTCACCCCTCCACTTT. This codes for CASSKGQGKNSPLHF.

This clonotype was picked up many times. This sequence joins TRBV18 and TRBJ2-1; 12 bases match TRBD2. The CDR3 length is 14 residues. Per the germline V gene, CDR1 is KGHSH and CDR2 is LQKENI. The V and J ends lost 8 bases and 7 bases, in that order; junction bases with no gene match: 6. CDR3 residues: CASSPGLAGNEQFF. The CDR3 nucleotides read TGTGCCAGCAGCCCCGGACTAGCGGGAAATGAGCAGTTCTTC.

V is TRBV5-1 and J is TRBJ1-6, with D tentatively TRBD1 (5 bases). Germline CDR1 SGHRS, CDR2 YFSETQ. There are 15 residues in the CDR3. V was pared by 1 base and J by 4 bases, with 9 bases between. In DNA form, the CDR3 reads TGCGCCAGCAGCTTGACTCAGGGTTATAATTCACCCCTCCACTTT. Amino acid sequence: CASSLTQGYNSPLHF.

At least ten counts were recorded for this clonotype. The rearrangement uses TRBV6-1 and TRBJ2-3, with 9 bases identical to TRBD2. V shed 4 bases, J shed 8 bases, and the junction held 13 bases outside the gene matches. CDR1 is MNHNS and CDR2 is SASEGT in the germline V gene. The CDR3 is 16 residues long. This CDR3 reads CASSASRTSGYGTQYF. The CDR3 DNA reads as TGTGCCAGCAGTGCGAGTCGTACTAGCGGGTACGGTACGCAGTATTTT.

The chain has TRBV7-8 and TRBJ2-1, with D perhaps matching TRBD2 (6 bases). This CDR3 spans 15 amino acids. Trimming pared 5 bases from V and 7 bases from J, leaving 18 bases between. Per germline, CDR1 SGHVS and CDR2 FQNEAQ. CDR3: CASSPGVAKLNEQFF. The CDR3 DNA follows: TGTGCCAGCAGCCCGGGGGTAGCAAAATTAAATGAGCAGTTCTTC.

This clonotype was seen repeatedly, ten times or more. The chain couples TRBV6-2 or TRBV6-3 to TRBJ1-1, with D maybe TRBD1 (5 bases). The CDR3 is 14 residues long. The V end was cut by 6 bases, the J end by 1 base, with 12 bases between. Per the germline V gene, CDR1 is MNHEY and CDR2 is SVGEGT. The CDR3 protein is CASRFTGPNTEAFF. As DNA, the CDR3 is TGTGCCAGCAGATTCACGGGGCCGAACACTGAAGCTTTCTTT.

This clonotype was found a few times. The chain is built from TRBV9 and TRBJ2-7; D is possibly TRBD1 or TRBD2 (5 bases each). Germline assignment: CDR1 SGDLS and CDR2 YYNGEE. V was clipped by 0 bases and J by 7 bases, with 17 bases between them. The CDR3 has 15 residues. CDR3 residues: CASSVGGGRDEEQYF. DNA of the CDR3: TGTGCCAGCAGCGTAGGAGGAGGTCGGGACGAGGAGCAGTACTTC.

There are a few counts of this clonotype. The CDR3 region has the DNA TGTGCCAGCTCACCGGCACGAATTAGCACAGATACGCAGTATTTT. It is translated as CASSPARISTDTQYF. The rearrangement links TRBV18 to TRBJ2-3; D is undetermined. The CDR3 covers 15 residues. V was shortened by 3 bases and J by 0 bases, with 10 bases between the two germline ends. Germline assignment: CDR1 KGHSH and CDR2 LQKENI.

V and J are TRBV6-1 and TRBJ2-2; a possible D gene is TRBD1 (6 bases). Germline V CDR1 and CDR2: MNHNS, SASEGT. Trimming took 2 bases from V and 4 from J, leaving 17 bases between them. The CDR3 sequence is 17 residues long. CDR3 nucleotides: TGTGCCAGCAGTGAACTGGTTAGAAGCAGGGGCACCGGGGAGCTGTTTTTT. Amino acid sequence: CASSELVRSRGTGELFF.

This clonotype has a count of ten or more. V usage is TRBV29-1 and J usage is TRBJ2-3; TRBD2 aligns across 8 bases. The ends lost 6 bases at V and 0 bases at J; junction bases unmatched: 8. CDR1 SQVTM and CDR2 ANQGSEA come from the germline V gene. The CDR3 is 15 residues long. CDR3 region: CSVERGGQSTDTQYF. The CDR3 DNA is TGCAGCGTCGAACGGGGGGGCCAGAGCACAGATACGCAGTATTTT.

This rearrangement joins TRBV15 to TRBJ1-5, with D possibly being TRBD1 (5 bases). This CDR3 spans 13 amino acids. From germline, CDR1 is LNHNV and CDR2 YYDKDF (reference sequence). V shed 1 base and J shed 11 bases, with 12 bases lying between them. The CDR3, as DNA: TGTGCCACCAGCAGAGTAGGGGCAAGGGCCCAGCATTTT. Amino acids: CATSRVGARAQHF.

The rearrangement joins TRBV30 to TRBJ2-4, with a tentative D call TRBD1 (5 bases). Germline CDR1 is GTSNPN and CDR2 is SVGIG (reference sequence). This CDR3 is 14 amino acids long. Trimming cost V 3 bases and J 3 bases, with 12 bases left between them. Written as DNA, the CDR3 is TGTGCCTGGAGCCGCAGGGCCTTCAAAAACATTCAGTACTTC. Translating it yields CAWSRRAFKNIQYF.

This clonotype was counted many times. The rearrangement joins TRBV20-1 to TRBJ2-7, with D perhaps being TRBD1 or TRBD2 (5 bases each). Germline values: CDR1 DFQATT, CDR2 SNEGSKA (reference sequence). The CDR3 is made up of 14 amino acids. V shed 5 bases and J shed 3 bases, with 17 bases lying between them. The CDR3 here is CSAYSKVGDYEQYF. The CDR3 nucleotides are TGCAGTGCTTATAGCAAGGTGGGGGACTACGAGCAGTACTTC.

This clonotype was detected many times. The V and J genes are TRBV2 and TRBJ1-2; D call uncertain. The V gene's germline CDR1 is SNHLY and CDR2 FYNNEI. This CDR3 is 14 amino acids long. The ends were cut back, 5 bases at V and 2 bases at J, with 12 bases in the middle. The CDR3 nucleotides are TGTGCCAGCAGTTTCGGTGGAACCAACTATGGCTACACCTTC. Translation: CASSFGGTNYGYTF.